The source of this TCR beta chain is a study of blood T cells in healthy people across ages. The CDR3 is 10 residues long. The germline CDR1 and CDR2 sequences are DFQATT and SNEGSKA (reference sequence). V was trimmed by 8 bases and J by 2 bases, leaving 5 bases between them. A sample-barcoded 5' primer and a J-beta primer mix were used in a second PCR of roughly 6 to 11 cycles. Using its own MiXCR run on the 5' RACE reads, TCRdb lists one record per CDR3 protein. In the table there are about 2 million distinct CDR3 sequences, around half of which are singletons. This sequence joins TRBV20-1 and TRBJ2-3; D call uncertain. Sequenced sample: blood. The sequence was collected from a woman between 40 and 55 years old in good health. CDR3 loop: CSPLTDTQYF. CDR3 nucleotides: TGCAGTCCTCTCACAGATACGCAGTATTTT.